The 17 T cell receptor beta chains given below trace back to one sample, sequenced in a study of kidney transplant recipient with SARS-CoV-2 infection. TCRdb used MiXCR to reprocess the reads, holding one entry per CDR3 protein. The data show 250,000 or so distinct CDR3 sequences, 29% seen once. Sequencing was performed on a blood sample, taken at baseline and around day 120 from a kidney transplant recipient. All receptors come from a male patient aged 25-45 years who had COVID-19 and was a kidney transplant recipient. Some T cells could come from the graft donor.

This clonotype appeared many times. As DNA, the CDR3 is TGCAGCGTTGTGGGAGGGTTCGAGCAGTACTTC. Encoded protein: CSVVGGFEQYF. This chain joins TRBV29-1 and TRBJ2-7; 7 bases are shared with TRBD2. This CDR3 comprises 11 residues. Trimming removed 4 bases from V and 6 bases from J; junction bases left unmatched: 3. The germline CDR1 and CDR2 sequences are SQVTM and ANQGSEA.

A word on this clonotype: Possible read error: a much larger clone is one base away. The CDR3 DNA reads as TGTGCCAGTAGTATAGGGGGAGGAGGGGTTCACACAGATACGCAGTATTTT. It specifies CASSIGGGGVHTDTQYF. The genes are TRBV19 and TRBJ2-3; maybe TRBD2 (6 bases). Trimming stripped 1 base from V and 2 bases from J, with 16 bases between. Looked up from germline, CDR1 is LNHDA and CDR2 is SQIVND (reference sequence). This CDR3 spans 17 amino acids.

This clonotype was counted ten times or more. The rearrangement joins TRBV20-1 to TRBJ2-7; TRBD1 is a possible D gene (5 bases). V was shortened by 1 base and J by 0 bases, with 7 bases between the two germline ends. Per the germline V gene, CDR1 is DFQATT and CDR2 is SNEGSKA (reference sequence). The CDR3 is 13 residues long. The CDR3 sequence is CSARAGNSYEQYF. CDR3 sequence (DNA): TGCAGTGCTAGAGCAGGGAACTCCTACGAGCAGTACTTC.

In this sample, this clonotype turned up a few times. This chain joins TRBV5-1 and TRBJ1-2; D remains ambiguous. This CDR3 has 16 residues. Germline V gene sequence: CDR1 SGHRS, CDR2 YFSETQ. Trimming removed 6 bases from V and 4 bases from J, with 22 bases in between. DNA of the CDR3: TGCGCCAGCAAAAGAACATCGGTTCGAAAGACCTATGGCTACACCTTC. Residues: CASKRTSVRKTYGYTF. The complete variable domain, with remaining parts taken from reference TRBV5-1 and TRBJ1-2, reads KAGVTQTPRYLIKTRGQQVTLSCSPISGHRSVSWYQQTPGQGLQFLFEYFSETQRNKGNFPGRFSGRQFSNSRSEMNVSTLELGDSALYLCASKRTSVRKTYGYTFGSGTRLTVV.

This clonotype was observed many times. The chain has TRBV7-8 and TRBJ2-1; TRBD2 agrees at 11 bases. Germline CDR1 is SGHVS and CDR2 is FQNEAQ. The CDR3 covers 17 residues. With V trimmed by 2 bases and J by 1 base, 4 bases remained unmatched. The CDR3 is CASSLSLAGGSYNEQFF. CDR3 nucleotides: TGTGCCAGCAGCTTATCCCTAGCGGGAGGTTCCTACAATGAGCAGTTCTTC. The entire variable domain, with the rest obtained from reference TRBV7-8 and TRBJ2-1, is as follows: GAGVSQSPRYKVAKRGQDVALRCDPISGHVSLFWYQQALGQGPEFLTYFQNEAQLDKSGLPSDRFFAERPEGSVSTLKIQRTQQEDSAVYLCASSLSLAGGSYNEQFFGPGTRLTVL.

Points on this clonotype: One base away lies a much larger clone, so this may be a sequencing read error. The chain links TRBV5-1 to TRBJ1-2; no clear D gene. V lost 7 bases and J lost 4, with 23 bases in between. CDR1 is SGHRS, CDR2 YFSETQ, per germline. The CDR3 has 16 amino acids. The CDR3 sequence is CASYDVSVRKTYGYTF. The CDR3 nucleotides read TGCGCCAGCTACGACGTATCGGTTCGAAAGACCTATGGCTACACCTTC. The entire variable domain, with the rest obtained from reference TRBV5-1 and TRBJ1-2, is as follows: KAGVTQTPRYLIKTRGQQVTLSCSPISGHRSVSWYQQTPGQGLQFLFEYFSETQRNKGNFPGRFSGRQFSNSRSEMNVSTLELGDSALYLCASYDVSVRKTYGYTFGSGTRLTVV.

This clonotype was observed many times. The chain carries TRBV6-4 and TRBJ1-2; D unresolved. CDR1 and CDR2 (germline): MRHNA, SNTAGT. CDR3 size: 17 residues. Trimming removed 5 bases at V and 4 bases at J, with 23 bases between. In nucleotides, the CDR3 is TGTGCCAGCAGTCTCTGTTTCTCACACGGAAAGACCTATGGCTACACCTTC. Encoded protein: CASSLCFSHGKTYGYTF.

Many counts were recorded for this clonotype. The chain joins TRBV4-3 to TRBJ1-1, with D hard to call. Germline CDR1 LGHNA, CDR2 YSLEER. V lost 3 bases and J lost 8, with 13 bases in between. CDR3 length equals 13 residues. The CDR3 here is CASSQRTLREAFF. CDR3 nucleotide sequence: TGCGCCAGCAGCCAGCGTACCCTTAGGGAAGCTTTCTTT.

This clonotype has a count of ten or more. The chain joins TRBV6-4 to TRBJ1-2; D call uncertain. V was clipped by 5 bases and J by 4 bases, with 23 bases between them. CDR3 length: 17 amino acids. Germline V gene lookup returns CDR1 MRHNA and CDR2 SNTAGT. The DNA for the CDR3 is TGTGCCAGCAGTTACCCAAGCTCACACGGAAAGACCTATGGCTACACCTTC. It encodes CASSYPSSHGKTYGYTF.

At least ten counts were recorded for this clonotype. The CDR3 protein is CATSGTSGRVGTGELFF. CDR3 nucleotide sequence: TGTGCCACCAGCGGGACTAGCGGGAGGGTGGGCACCGGGGAGCTGTTTTTT. The rearrangement joins TRBV24-1 to TRBJ2-2; 16 nucleotides match TRBD2. Germline CDR1 reads KGHDR; CDR2 reads SFDVKD. The CDR3 has 17 amino acids. V gave up 7 bases and J gave up 4 bases; unmatched junction bases: 5.

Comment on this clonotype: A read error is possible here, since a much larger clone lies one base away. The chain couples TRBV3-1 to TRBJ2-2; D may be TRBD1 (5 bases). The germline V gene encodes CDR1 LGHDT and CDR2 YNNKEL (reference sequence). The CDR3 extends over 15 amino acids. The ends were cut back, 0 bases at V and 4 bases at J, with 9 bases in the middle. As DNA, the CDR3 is TGTGCCAGCAGCCAAGATGCTGGGGCCACCGGGGAGCTGTTTTTT. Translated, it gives CASSQDAGATGELFF.

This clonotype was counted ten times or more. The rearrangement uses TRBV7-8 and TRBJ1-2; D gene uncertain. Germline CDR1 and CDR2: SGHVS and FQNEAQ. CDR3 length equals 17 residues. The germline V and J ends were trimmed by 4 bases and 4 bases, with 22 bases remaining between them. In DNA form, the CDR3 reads TGTGCCAGCAGCTGCGCTGTGTTTACCCGAAAGACCTATGGCTACACCTTC. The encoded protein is CASSCAVFTRKTYGYTF. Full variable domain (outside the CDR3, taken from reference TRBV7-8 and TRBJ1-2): GAGVSQSPRYKVAKRGQDVALRCDPISGHVSLFWYQQALGQGPEFLTYFQNEAQLDKSGLPSDRFFAERPEGSVSTLKIQRTQQEDSAVYLCASSCAVFTRKTYGYTFGSGTRLTVV.

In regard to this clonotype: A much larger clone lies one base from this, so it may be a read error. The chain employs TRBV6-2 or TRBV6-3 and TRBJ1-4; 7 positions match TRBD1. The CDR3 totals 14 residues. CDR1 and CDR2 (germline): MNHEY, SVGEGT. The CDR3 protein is CTSNPDRDGMKLFF. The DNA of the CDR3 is TGTACCAGCAACCCCGACAGGGACGGTATGAAACTGTTTTTT.

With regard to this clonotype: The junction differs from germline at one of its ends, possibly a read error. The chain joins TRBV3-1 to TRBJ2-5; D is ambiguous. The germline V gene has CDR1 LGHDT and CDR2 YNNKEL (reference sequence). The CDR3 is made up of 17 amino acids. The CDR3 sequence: CANSLSRPISFSETQYF. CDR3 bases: TGTGCCAACAGCCTATCGCGTCCCATTTCTTTCTCTGAGACCCAGTACTTC.

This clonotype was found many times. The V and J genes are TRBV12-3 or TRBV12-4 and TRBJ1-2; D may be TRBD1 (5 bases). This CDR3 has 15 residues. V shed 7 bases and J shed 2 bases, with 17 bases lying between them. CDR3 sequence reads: CASTTRGTPNYGYTF. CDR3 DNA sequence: TGTGCCAGCACCACCAGAGGGACGCCCAACTATGGCTACACCTTC.

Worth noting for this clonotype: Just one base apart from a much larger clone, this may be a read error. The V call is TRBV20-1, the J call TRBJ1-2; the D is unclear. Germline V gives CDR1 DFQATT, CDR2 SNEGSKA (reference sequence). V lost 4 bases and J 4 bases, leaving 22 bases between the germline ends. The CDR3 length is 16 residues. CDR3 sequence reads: CSATAQPFRKTYGYTF. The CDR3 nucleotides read TGCAGTGCTACGGCTCAGCCGTTTCGAAAGACCTATGGCTACACCTTC.

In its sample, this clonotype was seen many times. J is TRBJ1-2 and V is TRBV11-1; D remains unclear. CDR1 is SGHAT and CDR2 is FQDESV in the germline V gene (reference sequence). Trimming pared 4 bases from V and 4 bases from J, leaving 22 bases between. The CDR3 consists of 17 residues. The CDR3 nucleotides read TGTGCCAGCAGCTATGAATTTAAGGCTGGAAAGACCTATGGCTACACCTTC. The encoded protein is CASSYEFKAGKTYGYTF.